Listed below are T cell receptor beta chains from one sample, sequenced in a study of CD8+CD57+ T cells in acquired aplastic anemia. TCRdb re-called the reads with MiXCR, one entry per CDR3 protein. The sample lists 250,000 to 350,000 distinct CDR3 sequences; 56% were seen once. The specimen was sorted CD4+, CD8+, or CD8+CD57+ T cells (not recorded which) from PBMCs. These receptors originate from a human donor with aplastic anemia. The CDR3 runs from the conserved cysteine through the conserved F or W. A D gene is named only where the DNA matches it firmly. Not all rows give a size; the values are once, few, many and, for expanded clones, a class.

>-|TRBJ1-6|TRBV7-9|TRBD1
TGTGCCAGCAGCTTACCGGGACAGGGTAGATCACCCCTCCACTTT
CASSLPGQGRSPLHF
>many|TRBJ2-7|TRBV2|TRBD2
TGTGCCAGCAGTGAAGGGGGGAGGGAGTCACCCTACGAGCAGTACTTC
CASSEGGRESPYEQYF
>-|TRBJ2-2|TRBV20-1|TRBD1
TGCAGTGCTCTTCCGGGACAGGGGGCCACCGGGGAGCTGTTTTTT
CSALPGQGATGELFF
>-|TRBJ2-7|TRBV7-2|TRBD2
TGTGCCAGCAGCTTCTCTGCGGGGGGGGCGGCCTACGAGCAGTACTTC
CASSFSAGGAAYEQYF
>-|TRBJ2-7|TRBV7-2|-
TGTGCCAGCAGTCCCATCTACGAGCAGTACTTC
CASSPIYEQYF
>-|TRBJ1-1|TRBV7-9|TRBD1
TGTGCCAGCAGCTTATCCCCCTCTCGACAGGGTAACACTGAAGCTTTCTTT
CASSLSPSRQGNTEAFF
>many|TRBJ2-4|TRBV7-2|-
TGTGCCAGCAGCTCCCAGGGTTATCGGGGGAACATTCAGTACTTC
CASSSQGYRGNIQYF
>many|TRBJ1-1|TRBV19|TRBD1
TGTGCCAGCTCACGACAGGGAAGGGGCACTGAAGCTTTCTTT
CASSRQGRGTEAFF
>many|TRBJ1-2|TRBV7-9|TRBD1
TGTGCCAGCAGCTTAGGTGGGACAGGGAGTTTTGGCTACACCTTC
CASSLGGTGSFGYTF
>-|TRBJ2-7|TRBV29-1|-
TGCAGCGTTTATACAAGCGGGTCCAGCTCCTACGAGCAGTACTTC
CSVYTSGSSSYEQYF
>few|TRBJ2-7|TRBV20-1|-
TGCAGTGCTAGTTTTGGCGAGCAGTACTTC
CSASFGEQYF
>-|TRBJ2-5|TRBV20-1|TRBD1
TGCAGTGCTAGAGTGAGTCCGGGACAGGGAAATGGTCCCCAGTACTTC
CSARVSPGQGNGPQYF
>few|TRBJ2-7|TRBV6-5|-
TGTGCCAGCATGGACGAGGGGATCCTTAGGGAGCAGTACTTC
CASMDEGILREQYF
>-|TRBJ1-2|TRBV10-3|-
TGTGCCATCAGTGCGCGGGGGGCAGCGGATGGCTACACCTTC
CAISARGAADGYTF
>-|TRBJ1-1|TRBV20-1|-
TGCAGTGCTAGTGTCTCGGCGTCAGAAGCTTTCTTT
CSASVSASEAFF
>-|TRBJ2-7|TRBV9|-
TGTGCCAGCAGCGTAGCTCAGGGCGAGCAGTACTTC
CASSVAQGEQYF
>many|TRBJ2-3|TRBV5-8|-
TGTGCCAGCAGCGGGCGGCCCAGCACAGATACGCAGTATTTT
CASSGRPSTDTQYF
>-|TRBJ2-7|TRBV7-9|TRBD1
TGTGCCAGCAGCTTAGTTGGGACAGGAGTATACGAGCAGTACTTC
CASSLVGTGVYEQYF
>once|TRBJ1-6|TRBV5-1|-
TGCGCCAGCACCCCAGGTGCAAATAATTCACCCCTCCACTTT
CASTPGANNSPLHF
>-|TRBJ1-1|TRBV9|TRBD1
TGTGCCAGCAGCGCAAACACCGGGACAGGGGGCTGCGAGACTGAAGCTTTCTTT
CASSANTGTGGCETEAFF
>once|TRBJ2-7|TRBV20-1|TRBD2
TGCAGTCCACTAGCGGGAGGGCTTTCCTACGAGCAGTACTTC
CSPLAGGLSYEQYF
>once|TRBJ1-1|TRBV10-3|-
TGTGCCATCAGTGAGTATAGGGAAGCCTTCTTT
CAISEYREAFF